This T cell receptor beta chain appears in the sequencing data of a study of blood T cell repertoires in COVID-19. Study in general: The United States, Italy and Spain were the sources of the acute and convalescent COVID-19 samples.

Original processing methods: Scientists estimated how many nucleated cells there were by amplifying reference gene primers. Sequencing used immunoSEQ multiplex PCR; TCRdb keeps in-frame clones, though not all of them. That table is the source of V, J and clone size, and D and trimming were worked out from the DNA. The profile shows about 210,000 clones, more than 70% of them singletons. Assignment of participants to cohorts was predicated upon participant-reported clinical history. Donors in Cohort 3 counted as recovered after two negative PCRs, clearance, or symptom resolution. V shed 4 bases, J shed 8 bases, and the junction held 8 bases outside the gene matches. Germline V gives CDR1 MGHRA, CDR2 YSYEKL. This CDR3 is built from 14 residues.

The receptor's source is a woman between 18 and 30 years old who had recovered from COVID-19. Sequenced: PBMCs or T cells enriched from blood (not recorded which). V and J are TRBV4-1 and TRBJ1-2, with TRBD1 matching 9 bases. This chain's CDR3 is CASSPGQGLWGYTF. The CDR3, as DNA: TGCGCCAGCAGCCCCGGACAGGGGCTGTGGGGCTACACCTTC.